Reported below is one TCR beta chain. Its antigen is unidentified. The CDR3 does not end in the conserved phenylalanine or tryptophan, so this is likely a read error. Three rounds of nested PCR, following a modified ARM-PCR protocol, produced the TCRbeta library. One entry per CDR3 protein, called by TCRdb with MiXCR from the multiplex PCR reads. The sample shows some 99,000 distinct CDR3 sequences, roughly 73% of them seen only once. The sample belongs to a study of tumor and adjacent non-tumor tissue in lung cancer. Study overall: Patients comprised over 9 adenocarcinoma, 2 squamous cell carcinoma and 1 small cell lung cancer.

No cell sorting was done before RNA was extracted from the tissue. Study-level results: Compared with tumor, normal lung showed significantly lower TCR diversity.

Germline assignment: CDR1 MNHEY and CDR2 SVGEGT. CDR3 length: 14 residues. Sample: lung tumor tissue. The chain has TRBV6-2 or TRBV6-3 and TRBJ1-5; the D is unclear. The TCR sequence derives from a woman aged 55-69 years with non-small cell lung cancer. The CDR3 DNA is TGTACCAGCAGCCTCAGTTCTAGTAGTCAGCCCCAGCATGTT. This translates into CTSSLSSSSQPQHV.